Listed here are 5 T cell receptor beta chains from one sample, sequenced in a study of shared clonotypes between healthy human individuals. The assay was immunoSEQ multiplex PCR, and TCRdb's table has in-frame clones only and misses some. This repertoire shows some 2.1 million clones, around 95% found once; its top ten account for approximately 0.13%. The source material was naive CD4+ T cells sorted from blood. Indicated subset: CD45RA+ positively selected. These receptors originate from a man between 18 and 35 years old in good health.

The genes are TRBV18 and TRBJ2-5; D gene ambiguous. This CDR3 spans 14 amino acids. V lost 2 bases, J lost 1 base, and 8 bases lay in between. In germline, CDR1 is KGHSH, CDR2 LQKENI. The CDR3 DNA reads TGTGCCAGCTCACCAATAGGCGTCCAAGAGACCCAGTACTTC. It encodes CASSPIGVQETQYF.

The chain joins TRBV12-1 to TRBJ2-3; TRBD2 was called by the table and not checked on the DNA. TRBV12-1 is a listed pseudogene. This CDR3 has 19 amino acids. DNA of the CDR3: TGTGCCAGCAGCCTGCGCGGGACTAGCGGGAGTATCAGGACAGATACGCAGTATTTT. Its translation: CASSLRGTSGSIRTDTQYF.

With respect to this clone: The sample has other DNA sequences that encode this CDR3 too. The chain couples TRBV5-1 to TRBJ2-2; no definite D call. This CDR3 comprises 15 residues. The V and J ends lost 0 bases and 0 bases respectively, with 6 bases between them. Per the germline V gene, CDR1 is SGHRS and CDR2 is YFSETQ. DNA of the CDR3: TGCGCCAGCAGCTTGGCCACTGCGAACACCGGGGAGCTGTTTTTT. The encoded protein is CASSLATANTGELFF.

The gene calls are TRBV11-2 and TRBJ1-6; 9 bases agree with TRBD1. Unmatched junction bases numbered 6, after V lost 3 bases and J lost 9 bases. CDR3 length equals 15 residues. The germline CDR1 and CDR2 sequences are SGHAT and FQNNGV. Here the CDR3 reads CASSLTGQGISPLHF. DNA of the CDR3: TGTGCCAGCAGCTTGACAGGACAGGGGATTTCACCCCTCCACTTT.

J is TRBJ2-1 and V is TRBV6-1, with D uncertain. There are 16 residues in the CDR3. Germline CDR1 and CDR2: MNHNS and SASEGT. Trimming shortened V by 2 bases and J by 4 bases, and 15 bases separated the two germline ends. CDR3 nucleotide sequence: TGTGCCAGCAGTGAACAAACTCCGTCCCCATACAATGAGCAGTTCTTC. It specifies CASSEQTPSPYNEQFF.